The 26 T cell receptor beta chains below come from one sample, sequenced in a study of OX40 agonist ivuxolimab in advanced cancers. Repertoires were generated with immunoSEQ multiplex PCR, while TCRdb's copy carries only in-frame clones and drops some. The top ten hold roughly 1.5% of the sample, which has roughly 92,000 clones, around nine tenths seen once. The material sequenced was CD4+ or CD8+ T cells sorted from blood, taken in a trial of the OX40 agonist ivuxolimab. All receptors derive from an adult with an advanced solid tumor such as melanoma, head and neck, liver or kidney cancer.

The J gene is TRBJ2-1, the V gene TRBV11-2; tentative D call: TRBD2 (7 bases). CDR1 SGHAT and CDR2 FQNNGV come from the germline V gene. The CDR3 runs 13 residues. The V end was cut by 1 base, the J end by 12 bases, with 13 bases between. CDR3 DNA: TGTGCCAGCAGCTTAGTTGTGGGAGGGGGGCAGTTCTTC. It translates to CASSLVVGGGQFF.

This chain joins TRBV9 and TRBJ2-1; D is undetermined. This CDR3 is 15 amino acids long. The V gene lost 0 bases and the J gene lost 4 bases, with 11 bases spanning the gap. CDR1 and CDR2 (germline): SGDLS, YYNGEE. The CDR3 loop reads CASSVGDSVYNEQFF. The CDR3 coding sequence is TGTGCCAGCAGCGTAGGCGACTCGGTATACAATGAGCAGTTCTTC.

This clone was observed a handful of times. The DNA for the CDR3 is TGTGCCAGTAGTATCCGACAGGATTGGGGCACCTCTGGGGCCAACGTCCTGACTTTC. This translates into CASSIRQDWGTSGANVLTF. The chain recombines TRBV19 with TRBJ2-6; tentatively, D is TRBD1 (6 bases). V lost 3 bases, J lost 0 bases, and 18 bases lay in between. The germline V gene encodes CDR1 LNHDA and CDR2 SQIVND (reference sequence). The CDR3 totals 19 residues.

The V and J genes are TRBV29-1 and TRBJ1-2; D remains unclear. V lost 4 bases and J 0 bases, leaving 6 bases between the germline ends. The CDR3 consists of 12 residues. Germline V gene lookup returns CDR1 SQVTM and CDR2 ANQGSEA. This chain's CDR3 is CSVAQTNYGYTF. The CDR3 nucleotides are TGCAGCGTTGCACAGACTAACTATGGCTACACCTTC. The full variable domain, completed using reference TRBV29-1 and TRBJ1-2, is SAVISQKPSRDICQRGTSLTIQCQVDSQVTMMFWYRQQPGQSLTLIATANQGSEATYESGFVIDKFPISRPNLTFSTLTVSNMSPEDSSIYLCSVAQTNYGYTFGSGTRLTVV.

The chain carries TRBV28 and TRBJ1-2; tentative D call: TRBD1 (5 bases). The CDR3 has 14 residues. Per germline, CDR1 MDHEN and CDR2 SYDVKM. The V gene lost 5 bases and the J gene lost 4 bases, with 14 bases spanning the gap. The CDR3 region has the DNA TGTGCCAGCAGTACTACAGGCGGACTCTATGGCTACACCTTC. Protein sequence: CASSTTGGLYGYTF.

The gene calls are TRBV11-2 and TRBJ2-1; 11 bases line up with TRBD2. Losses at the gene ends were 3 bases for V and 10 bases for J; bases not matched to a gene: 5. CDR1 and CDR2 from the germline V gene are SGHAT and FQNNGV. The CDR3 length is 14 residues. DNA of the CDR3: TGTGCCAGCAGCTTGGGGACTAGCGGACGGGAGCAGTTCTTC. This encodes CASSLGTSGREQFF.

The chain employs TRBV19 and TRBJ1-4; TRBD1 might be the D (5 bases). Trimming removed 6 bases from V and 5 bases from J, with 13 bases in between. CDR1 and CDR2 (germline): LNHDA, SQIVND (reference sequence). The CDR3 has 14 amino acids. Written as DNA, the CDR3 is TGTGCCAGTAGCTCCGGGACCCTCAATGAAAAACTGTTTTTT. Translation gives CASSSGTLNEKLFF.

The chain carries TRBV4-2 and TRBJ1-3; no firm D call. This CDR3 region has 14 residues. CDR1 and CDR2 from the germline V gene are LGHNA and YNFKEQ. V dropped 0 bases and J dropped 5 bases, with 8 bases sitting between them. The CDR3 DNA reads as TGTGCCAGCAGCCAAGATACATCACGAAACACCATATATTTT. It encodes CASSQDTSRNTIYF.

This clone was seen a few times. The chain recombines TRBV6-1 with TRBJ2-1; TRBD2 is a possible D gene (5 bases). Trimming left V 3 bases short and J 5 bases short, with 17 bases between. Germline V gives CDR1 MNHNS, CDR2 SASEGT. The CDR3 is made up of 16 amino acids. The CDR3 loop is CASSDPGLNLNNEQFF. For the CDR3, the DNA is TGTGCCAGCAGTGACCCAGGACTGAACTTAAACAATGAGCAGTTCTTC.

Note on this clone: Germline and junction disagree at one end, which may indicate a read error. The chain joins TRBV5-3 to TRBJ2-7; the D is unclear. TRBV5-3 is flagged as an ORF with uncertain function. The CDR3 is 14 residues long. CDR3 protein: CASSLNPRAYEQYF. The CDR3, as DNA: TGTGCCAGCAGCTTAAACCCCCGGGCCTACGAGCAGTACTTC.

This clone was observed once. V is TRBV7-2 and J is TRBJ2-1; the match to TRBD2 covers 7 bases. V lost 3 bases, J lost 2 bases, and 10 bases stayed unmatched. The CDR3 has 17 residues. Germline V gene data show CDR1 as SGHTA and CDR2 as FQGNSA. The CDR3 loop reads CASSFRSGLGTYNEQFF. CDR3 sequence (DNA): TGTGCCAGCAGCTTTCGATCAGGACTAGGAACCTACAATGAGCAGTTCTTC.

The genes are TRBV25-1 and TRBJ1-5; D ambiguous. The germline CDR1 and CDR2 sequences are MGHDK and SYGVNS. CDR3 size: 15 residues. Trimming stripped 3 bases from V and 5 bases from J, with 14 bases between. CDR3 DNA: TGTGCCAGCAGTGAGTCTTATCCTGGGGATCAGCCCCAGCATTTT. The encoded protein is CASSESYPGDQPQHF.

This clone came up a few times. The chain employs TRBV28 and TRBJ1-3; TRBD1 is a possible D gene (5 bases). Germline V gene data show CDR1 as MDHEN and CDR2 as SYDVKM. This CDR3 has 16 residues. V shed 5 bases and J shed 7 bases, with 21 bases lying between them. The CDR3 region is CASSPPRFDWGNTIYF. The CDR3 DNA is TGTGCCAGCAGTCCCCCCAGGTTCGACTGGGGGAACACCATATATTTT.

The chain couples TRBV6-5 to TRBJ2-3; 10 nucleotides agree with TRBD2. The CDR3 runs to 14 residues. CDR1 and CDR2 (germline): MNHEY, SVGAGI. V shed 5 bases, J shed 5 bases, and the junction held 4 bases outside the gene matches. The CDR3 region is CASSLAGAVDTQYF. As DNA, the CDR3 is TGTGCCAGCAGTCTAGCGGGAGCTGTAGATACGCAGTATTTT.

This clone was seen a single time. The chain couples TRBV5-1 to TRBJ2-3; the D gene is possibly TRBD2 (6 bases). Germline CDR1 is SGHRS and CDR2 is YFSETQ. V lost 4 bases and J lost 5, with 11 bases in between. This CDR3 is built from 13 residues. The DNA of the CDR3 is TGCGCCAGCAGCGGAGGGGTTATAGATACGCAGTATTTT. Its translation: CASSGGVIDTQYF.

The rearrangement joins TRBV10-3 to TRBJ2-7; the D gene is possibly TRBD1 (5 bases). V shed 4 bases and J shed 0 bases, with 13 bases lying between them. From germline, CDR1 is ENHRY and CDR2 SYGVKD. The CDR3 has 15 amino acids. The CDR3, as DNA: TGTGCCATCAGTGCGGATCAGGGTTACTCCTACGAGCAGTACTTC. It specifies CAISADQGYSYEQYF.

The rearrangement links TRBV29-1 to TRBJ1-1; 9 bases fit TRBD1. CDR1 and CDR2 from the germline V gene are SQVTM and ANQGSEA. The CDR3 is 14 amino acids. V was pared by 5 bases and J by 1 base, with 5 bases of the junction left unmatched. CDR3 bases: TGCAGCGTTTCGGGGGGACAGGGGAACACTGAAGCTTTCTTT. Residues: CSVSGGQGNTEAFF.

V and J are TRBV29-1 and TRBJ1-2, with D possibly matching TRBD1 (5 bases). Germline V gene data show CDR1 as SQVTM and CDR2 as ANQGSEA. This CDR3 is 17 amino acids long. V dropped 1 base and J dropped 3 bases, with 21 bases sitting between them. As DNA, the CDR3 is TGCAGCGTTGAAGGACGGCGGTTCCCCTCGGGGGACTATGGCTACACCTTC. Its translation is CSVEGRRFPSGDYGYTF.

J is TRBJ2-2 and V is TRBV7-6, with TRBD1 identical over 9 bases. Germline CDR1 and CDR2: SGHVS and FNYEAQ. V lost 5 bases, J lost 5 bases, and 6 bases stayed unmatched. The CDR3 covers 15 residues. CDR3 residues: CASSTRQGGTGELFF. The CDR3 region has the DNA TGTGCCAGCAGCACGCGACAGGGGGGTACCGGGGAGCTGTTTTTT.

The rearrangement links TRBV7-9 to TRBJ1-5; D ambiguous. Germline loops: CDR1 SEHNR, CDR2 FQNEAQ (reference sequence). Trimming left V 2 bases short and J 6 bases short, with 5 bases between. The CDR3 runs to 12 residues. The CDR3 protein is CASSLLSQPQHF. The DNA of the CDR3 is TGTGCCAGCAGCTTACTAAGTCAGCCCCAGCATTTT.

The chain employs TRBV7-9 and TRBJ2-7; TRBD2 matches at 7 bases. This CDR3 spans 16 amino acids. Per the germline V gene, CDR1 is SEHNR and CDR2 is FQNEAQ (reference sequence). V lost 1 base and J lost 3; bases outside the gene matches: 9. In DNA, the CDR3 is TGTGCCAGCAGCTTAGTAGATAGCGGGCTTAACTACGAGCAGTACTTC. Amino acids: CASSLVDSGLNYEQYF.

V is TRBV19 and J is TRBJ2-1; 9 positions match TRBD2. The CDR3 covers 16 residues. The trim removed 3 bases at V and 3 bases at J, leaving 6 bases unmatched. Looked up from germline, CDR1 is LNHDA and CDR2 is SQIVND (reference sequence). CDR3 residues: CASSISKTSGYNEQFF. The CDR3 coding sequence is TGTGCCAGTAGTATCTCTAAGACTAGCGGCTACAATGAGCAGTTCTTC. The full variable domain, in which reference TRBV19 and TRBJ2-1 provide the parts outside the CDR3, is DGGITQSPKYLFRKEGQNVTLSCEQNLNHDAMYWYRQDPGQGLRLIYYSQIVNDFQKGDIAEGYSVSREKKESFPLTVTSAQKNPTAFYLCASSISKTSGYNEQFFGPGTRLTVL.

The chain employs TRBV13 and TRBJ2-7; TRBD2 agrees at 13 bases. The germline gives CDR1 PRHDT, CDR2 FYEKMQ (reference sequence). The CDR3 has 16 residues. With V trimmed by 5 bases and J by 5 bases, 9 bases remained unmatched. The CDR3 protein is CASSAWTSGSPNEQYF. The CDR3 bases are TGTGCCAGCAGCGCCTGGACTAGCGGGAGTCCTAACGAGCAGTACTTC.

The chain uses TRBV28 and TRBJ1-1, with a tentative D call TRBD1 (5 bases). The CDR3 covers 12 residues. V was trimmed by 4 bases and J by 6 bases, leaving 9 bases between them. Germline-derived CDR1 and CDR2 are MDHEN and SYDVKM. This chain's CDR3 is CASSSGGSEAFF. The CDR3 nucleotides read TGTGCCAGCAGTTCCGGGGGGTCTGAAGCTTTCTTT.

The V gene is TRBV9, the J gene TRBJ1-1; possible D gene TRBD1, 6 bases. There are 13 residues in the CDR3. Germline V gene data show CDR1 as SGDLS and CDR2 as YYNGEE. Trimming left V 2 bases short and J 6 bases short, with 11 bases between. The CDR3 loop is CASSVEGEAEAFF. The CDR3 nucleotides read TGTGCCAGCAGCGTTGAGGGGGAGGCTGAAGCTTTCTTT.

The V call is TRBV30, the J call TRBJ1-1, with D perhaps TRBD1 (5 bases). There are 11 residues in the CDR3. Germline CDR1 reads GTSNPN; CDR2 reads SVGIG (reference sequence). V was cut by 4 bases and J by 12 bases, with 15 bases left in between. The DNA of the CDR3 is TGTGCCTGGACGATTGACAGTAGGTCTTTCTTT. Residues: CAWTIDSRSFF. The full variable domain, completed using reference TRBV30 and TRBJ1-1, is SQTIHQWPATLVQPVGSPLSLECTVEGTSNPNLYWYRQAAGRGLQLLFYSVGIGQISSEVPQNLSASRPQDRQFILSSKKLLLSDSGFYLCAWTIDSRSFFGQGTRLTVV.